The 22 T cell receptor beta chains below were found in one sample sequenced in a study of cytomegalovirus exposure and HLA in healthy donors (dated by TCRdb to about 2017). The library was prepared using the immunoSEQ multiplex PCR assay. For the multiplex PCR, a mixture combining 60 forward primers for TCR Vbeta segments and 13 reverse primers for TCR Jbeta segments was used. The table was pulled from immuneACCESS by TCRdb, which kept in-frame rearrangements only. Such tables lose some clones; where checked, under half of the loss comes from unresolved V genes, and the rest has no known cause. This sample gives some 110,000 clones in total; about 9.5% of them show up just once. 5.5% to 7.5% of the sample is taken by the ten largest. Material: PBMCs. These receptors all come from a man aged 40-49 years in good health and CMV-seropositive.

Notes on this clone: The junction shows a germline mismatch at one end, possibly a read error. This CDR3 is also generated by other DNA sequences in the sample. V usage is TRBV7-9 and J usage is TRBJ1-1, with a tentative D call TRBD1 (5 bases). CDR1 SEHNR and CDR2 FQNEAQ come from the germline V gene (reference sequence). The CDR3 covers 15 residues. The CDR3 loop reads CASSLAAGLGTEAFF. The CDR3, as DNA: TGTGCCAGCAGCTTAGCCGCAGGGCTCGGGACTGAAGCCTTCTTT. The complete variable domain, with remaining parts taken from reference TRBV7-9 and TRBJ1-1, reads DTGVSQNPRHKITKRGQNVTFRCDPISEHNRLYWYRQTLGQGPEFLTYFQNEAQLEKSRLLSDRFSAERPKGSFSTLEIQRTEQGDSAMYLCASSLAAGLGTEAFFGQGTRLTVV.

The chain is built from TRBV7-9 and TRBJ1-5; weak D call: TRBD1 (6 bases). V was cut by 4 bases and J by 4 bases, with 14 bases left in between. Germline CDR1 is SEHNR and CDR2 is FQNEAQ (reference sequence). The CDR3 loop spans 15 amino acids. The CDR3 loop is CASSSTGRGNQPQHF. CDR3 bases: TGTGCCAGCAGCTCGACCGGCAGGGGAAATCAGCCCCAGCATTTT.

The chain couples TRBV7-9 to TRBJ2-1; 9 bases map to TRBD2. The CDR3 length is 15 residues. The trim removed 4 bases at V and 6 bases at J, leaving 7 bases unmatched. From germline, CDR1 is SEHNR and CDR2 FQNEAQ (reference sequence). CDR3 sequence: CASSSRAGGSNEQFF. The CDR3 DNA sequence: TGTGCCAGCAGCTCCCGAGCGGGAGGATCCAATGAGCAGTTCTTC.

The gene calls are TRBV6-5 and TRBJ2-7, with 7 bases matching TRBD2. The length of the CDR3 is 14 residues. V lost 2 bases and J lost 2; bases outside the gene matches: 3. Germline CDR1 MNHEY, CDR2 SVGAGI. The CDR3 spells CASSYNGLAYEQYF. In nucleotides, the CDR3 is TGTGCCAGCAGTTACAACGGACTAGCCTACGAGCAGTACTTC.

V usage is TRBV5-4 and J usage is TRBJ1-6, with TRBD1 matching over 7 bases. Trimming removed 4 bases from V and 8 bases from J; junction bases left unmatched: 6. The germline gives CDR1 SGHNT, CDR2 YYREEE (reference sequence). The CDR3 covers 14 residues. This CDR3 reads CASSLDRFDSPLHF. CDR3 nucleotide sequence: TGTGCCAGCAGCCTGGACAGGTTCGATTCACCCCTCCACTTT.

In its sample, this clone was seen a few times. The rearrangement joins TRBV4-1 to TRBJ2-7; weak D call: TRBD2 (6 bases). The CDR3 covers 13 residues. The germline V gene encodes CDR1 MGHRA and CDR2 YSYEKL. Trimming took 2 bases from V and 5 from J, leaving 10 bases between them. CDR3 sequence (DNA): TGCGCCAGCAGCCAACGGGCGGGGAACGAGCAGTACTTC. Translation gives CASSQRAGNEQYF.

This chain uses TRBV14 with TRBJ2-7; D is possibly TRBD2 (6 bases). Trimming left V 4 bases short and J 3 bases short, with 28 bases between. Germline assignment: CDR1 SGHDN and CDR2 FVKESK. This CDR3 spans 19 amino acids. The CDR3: CASSPEQGSGGLIIYEQYF. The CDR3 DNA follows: TGTGCCAGCAGCCCAGAACAAGGAAGTGGAGGGTTGATCATCTACGAGCAGTACTTC.

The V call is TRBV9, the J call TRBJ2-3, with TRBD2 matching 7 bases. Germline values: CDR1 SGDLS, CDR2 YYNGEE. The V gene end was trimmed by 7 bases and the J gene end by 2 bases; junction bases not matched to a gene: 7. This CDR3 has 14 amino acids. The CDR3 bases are TGTGCCAGCGGAGGCGGGGGAGCCACAGATACGCAGTATTTT. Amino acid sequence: CASGGGGATDTQYF. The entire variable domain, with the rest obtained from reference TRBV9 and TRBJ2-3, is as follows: DSGVTQTPKHLITATGQRVTLRCSPRSGDLSVYWYQQSLDQGLQFLIQYYNGEERAKGNILERFSAQQFPDLHSELNLSSLELGDSALYFCASGGGGATDTQYFGPGTRLTVL.

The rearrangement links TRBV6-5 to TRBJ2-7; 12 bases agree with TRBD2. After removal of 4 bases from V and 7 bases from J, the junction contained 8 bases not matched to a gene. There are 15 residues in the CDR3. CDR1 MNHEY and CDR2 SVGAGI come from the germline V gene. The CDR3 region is CASSSSSGRAGEQYF. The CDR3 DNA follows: TGTGCCAGCAGTTCGTCTAGCGGGAGGGCGGGAGAGCAGTACTTC.

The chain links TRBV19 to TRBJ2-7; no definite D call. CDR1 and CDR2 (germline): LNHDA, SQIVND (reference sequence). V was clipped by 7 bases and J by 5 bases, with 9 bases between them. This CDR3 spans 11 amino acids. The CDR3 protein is CASMKRDEQYF. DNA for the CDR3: TGTGCCAGTATGAAACGGGACGAGCAGTACTTC.

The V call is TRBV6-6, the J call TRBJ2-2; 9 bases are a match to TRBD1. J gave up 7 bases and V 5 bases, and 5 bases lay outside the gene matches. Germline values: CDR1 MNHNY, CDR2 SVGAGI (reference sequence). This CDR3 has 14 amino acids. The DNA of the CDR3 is TGTGCCAGCAGTCCGGGACAGGGTTACGGGGAGCTGTTTTTT. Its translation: CASSPGQGYGELFF.

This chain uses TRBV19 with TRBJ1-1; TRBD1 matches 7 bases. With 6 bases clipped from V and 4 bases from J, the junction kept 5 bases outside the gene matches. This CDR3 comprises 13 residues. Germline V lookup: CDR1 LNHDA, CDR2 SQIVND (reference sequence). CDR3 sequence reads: CASRGQFGTEAFF. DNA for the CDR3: TGTGCCAGTAGGGGACAGTTTGGCACTGAAGCTTTCTTT.

The CDR3 nucleotides are TGTGCCAGCAGTCCCGGGGAGTTCAGAGGAGATACGCAGTATTTT. This gives the protein CASSPGEFRGDTQYF. V and J are TRBV6-5 and TRBJ2-3, with a weak D call TRBD2 (5 bases). This CDR3 is built from 15 residues. Trimming cost V 5 bases and J 5 bases, with 17 bases left between them. Per germline, CDR1 MNHEY and CDR2 SVGAGI.

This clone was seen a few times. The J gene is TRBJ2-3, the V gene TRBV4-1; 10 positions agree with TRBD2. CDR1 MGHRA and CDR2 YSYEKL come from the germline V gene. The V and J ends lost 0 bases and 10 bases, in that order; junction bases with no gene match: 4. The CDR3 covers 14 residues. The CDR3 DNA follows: TGCGCCAGCAGCCAAGAAGGAAGCGGGAGGGCGCAGTATTTT. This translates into CASSQEGSGRAQYF.

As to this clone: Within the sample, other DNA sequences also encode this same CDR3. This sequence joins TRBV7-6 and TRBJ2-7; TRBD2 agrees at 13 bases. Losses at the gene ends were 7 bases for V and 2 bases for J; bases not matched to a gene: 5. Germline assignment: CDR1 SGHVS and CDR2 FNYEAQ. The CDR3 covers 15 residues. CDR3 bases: TGTGCCAGCAAGATTGGGACTAGCGGGGCCTACGAGCAGTACTTC. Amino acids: CASKIGTSGAYEQYF.

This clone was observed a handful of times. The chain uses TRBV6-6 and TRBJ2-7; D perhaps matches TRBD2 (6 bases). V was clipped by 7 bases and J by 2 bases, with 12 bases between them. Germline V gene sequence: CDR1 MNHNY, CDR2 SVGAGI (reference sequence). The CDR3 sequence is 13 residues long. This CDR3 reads CASTAGPTYEQYF. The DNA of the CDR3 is TGTGCCAGCACCGCGGGGCCGACCTACGAGCAGTACTTC.

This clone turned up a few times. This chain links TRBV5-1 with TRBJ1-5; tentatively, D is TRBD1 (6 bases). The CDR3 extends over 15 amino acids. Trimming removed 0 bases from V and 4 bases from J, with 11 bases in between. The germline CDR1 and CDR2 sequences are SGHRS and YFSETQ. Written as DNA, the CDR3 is TGCGCCAGCAGCTTGGGGACAGTCCAAAATCAGCCCCAGCATTTT. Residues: CASSLGTVQNQPQHF.

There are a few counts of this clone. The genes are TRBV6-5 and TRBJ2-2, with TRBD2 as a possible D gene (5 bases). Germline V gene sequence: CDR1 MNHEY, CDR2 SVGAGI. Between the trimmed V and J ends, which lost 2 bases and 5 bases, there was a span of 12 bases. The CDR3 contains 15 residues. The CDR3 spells CASSYVGSGTGELFF. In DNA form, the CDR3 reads TGTGCCAGCAGTTACGTGGGGAGTGGGACCGGGGAGCTGTTTTTT.

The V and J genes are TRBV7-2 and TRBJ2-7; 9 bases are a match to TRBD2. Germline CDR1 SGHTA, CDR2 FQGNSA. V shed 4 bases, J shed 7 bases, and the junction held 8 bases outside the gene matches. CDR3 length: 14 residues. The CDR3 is CASSSVSGSGEQYF. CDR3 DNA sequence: TGTGCCAGCAGCTCCGTTAGCGGGAGTGGGGAGCAGTACTTC.

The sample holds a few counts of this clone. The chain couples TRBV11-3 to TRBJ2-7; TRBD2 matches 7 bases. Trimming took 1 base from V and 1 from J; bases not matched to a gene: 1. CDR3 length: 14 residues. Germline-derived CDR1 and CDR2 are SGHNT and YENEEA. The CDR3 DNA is TGTGCCAGCAGCTTAGCTAGCGGATCCTACGAGCAGTACTTC. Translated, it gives CASSLASGSYEQYF.

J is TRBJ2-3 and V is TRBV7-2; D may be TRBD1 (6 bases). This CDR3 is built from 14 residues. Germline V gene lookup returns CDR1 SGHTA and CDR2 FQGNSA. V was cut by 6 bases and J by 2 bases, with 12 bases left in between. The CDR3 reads CASRPGVPTDTQYF. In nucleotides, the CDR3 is TGTGCCAGCAGACCAGGGGTACCCACAGATACGCAGTATTTT.

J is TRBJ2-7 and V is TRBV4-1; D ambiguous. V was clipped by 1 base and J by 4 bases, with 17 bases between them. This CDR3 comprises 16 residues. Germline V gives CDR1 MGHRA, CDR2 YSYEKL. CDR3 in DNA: TGCGCCAGCAGCCAAGGCGGCCCGACCCAAGGTTACGAGCAGTACTTC. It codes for CASSQGGPTQGYEQYF.